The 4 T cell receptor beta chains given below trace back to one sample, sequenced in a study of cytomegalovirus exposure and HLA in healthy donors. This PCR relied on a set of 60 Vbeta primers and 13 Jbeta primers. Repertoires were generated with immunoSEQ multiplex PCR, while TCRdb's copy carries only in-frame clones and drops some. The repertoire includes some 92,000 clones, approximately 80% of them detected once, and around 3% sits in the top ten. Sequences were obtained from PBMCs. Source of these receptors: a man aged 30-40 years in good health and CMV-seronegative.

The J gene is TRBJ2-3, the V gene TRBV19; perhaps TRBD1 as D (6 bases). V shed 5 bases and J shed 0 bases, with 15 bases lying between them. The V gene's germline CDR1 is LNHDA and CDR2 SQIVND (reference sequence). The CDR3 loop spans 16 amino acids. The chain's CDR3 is CASSLTTGPSTDTQYF. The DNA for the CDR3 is TGTGCCAGTAGTCTAACCACAGGGCCAAGCACAGATACGCAGTATTTT.

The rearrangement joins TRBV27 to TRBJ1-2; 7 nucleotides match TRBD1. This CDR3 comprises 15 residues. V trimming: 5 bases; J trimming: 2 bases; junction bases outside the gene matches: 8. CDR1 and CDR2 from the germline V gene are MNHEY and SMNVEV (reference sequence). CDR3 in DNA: TGTGCCAGCAGTATCCGCGGGACAGAGAACTATGGCTACACCTTC. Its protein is CASSIRGTENYGYTF.

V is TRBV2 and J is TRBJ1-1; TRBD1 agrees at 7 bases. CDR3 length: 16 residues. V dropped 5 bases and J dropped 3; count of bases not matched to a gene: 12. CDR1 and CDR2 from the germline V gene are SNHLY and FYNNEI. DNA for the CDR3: TGTGCCAGCAGTCTAGAGACAGGGTTGGGGGACACTGAAGCTTTCTTT. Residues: CASSLETGLGDTEAFF.

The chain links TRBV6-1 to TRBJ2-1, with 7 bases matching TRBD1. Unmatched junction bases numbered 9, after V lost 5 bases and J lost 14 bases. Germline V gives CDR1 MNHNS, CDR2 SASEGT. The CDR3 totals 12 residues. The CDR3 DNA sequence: TGTGCCAGCAGTCGCGAGGACAGGTCCAAGTTCTTC. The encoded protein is CASSREDRSKFF.